One and the same sample provided the 20 T cell receptor beta chains below, sequenced in a study of OX40 agonist ivuxolimab in advanced cancers. The data were produced by immunoSEQ multiplex PCR, yet TCRdb's version contains in-frame clones alone and is incomplete. Here the sample spans tens of thousands of clones, about nine tenths being singletons. Here the sequenced sample was CD4+ or CD8+ T cells sorted from blood, taken in a trial of the OX40 agonist ivuxolimab. The source is an adult with an advanced solid tumor such as melanoma, head and neck, liver or kidney cancer.

This chain joins TRBV11-2 and TRBJ2-1; the match to TRBD2 covers 7 bases. The V segment lost 0 bases and the J segment 5 bases; nucleotides outside the gene matches: 4. The CDR3 runs to 15 residues. Per the germline V gene, CDR1 is SGHAT and CDR2 is FQNNGV. Written as DNA, the CDR3 is TGTGCCAGCAGCTTAGATTTCGGGAGGCACAATGAGCAGTTCTTC. Its translation is CASSLDFGRHNEQFF.

This rearrangement joins TRBV10-3 to TRBJ2-5; 7 positions agree with TRBD1. CDR1 ENHRY and CDR2 SYGVKD come from the germline V gene. J gave up 0 bases and V 2 bases, and 0 bases lay outside the gene matches. This CDR3 spans 14 amino acids. The CDR3 nucleotides read TGTGCCATCAGTGAGGGGACAGACCAAGAGACCCAGTACTTC. It is translated as CAISEGTDQETQYF.

The chain employs TRBV7-9 and TRBJ1-1; D might be TRBD1 (5 bases). The CDR3 totals 13 residues. Germline V gene data show CDR1 as SEHNR and CDR2 as FQNEAQ (reference sequence). Trimming took 0 bases from V and 5 from J, leaving 7 bases between them. The CDR3 region is CASSLAPGTEAFF. CDR3 sequence (DNA): TGTGCCAGCAGCTTAGCGCCAGGGACTGAAGCTTTCTTT.

The chain is built from TRBV28 and TRBJ2-1, with D possibly matching TRBD1 (6 bases). CDR3 size: 13 residues. Germline values: CDR1 MDHEN, CDR2 SYDVKM. V shed 5 bases and J shed 3 bases, with 8 bases lying between them. The CDR3 loop reads CASSTGFYNEQFF. The CDR3 DNA reads as TGTGCCAGCAGTACAGGGTTCTACAATGAGCAGTTCTTC.

This sequence joins TRBV25-1 and TRBJ2-1; D remains unclear. V was pared by 1 base and J by 8 bases, with 3 bases between. Germline lookup yields CDR1 MGHDK and CDR2 SYGVNS. This CDR3 spans 11 amino acids. Here the CDR3 reads CASSEFYEQFF. The CDR3 region has the DNA TGTGCCAGCAGTGAATTCTATGAGCAGTTCTTC.

In regard to this clone: Within the sample, other DNA sequences also encode this same CDR3. The CDR3 DNA reads as TGTGCCAGCAGCCCTAGCTCCTACGAGCAGTACTTC. Translated: CASSPSSYEQYF. This rearrangement joins TRBV7-2 to TRBJ2-7; D is ambiguous. V shed 5 bases and J shed 0 bases, with 5 bases lying between them. The CDR3 contains 12 residues. Germline V gene lookup returns CDR1 SGHTA and CDR2 FQGNSA.

The genes are TRBV9 and TRBJ2-3, with D maybe TRBD1 (9 bases). The CDR3 is 17 residues long. V shed 4 bases and J shed 4 bases, with 22 bases lying between them. Germline loops: CDR1 SGDLS, CDR2 YYNGEE. CDR3 loop: CASSPGGDRAGPDTQYF. The CDR3 DNA reads TGTGCCAGCAGCCCCGGGGGGGACAGGGCTGGGCCAGATACGCAGTATTTT.

This chain links TRBV7-8 with TRBJ2-7, with 10 bases matching TRBD2. V was pared by 5 bases and J by 7 bases, with 11 bases of the junction left unmatched. The CDR3 runs 15 residues. Germline CDR1 reads SGHVS; CDR2 reads FQNEAQ. CDR3 DNA: TGTGCCAGCAGCCATGCTCTAGCGGGAGTCGATGAGCAGTACTTC. Amino acid sequence: CASSHALAGVDEQYF. The complete variable domain, with remaining parts taken from reference TRBV7-8 and TRBJ2-7, reads GAGVSQSPRYKVAKRGQDVALRCDPISGHVSLFWYQQALGQGPEFLTYFQNEAQLDKSGLPSDRFFAERPEGSVSTLKIQRTQQEDSAVYLCASSHALAGVDEQYFGPGTRLTVT.

The chain links TRBV11-2 to TRBJ2-7; possibly TRBD2 for D (5 bases). CDR3 length: 16 amino acids. The V gene's germline CDR1 is SGHAT and CDR2 FQNNGV. Trimming shortened V by 1 base and J by 1 base, and 14 bases separated the two germline ends. CDR3 amino acids: CASSLGSGGLSYEQYF. In DNA form, the CDR3 reads TGTGCCAGCAGCTTAGGGTCAGGCGGGCTATCCTACGAGCAGTACTTC.

This chain uses TRBV5-4 with TRBJ1-3; D not certain. Trimming left V 5 bases short and J 5 bases short, with 17 bases between. CDR1 and CDR2 (germline): SGHNT, YYREEE (reference sequence). The CDR3 runs 15 residues. The CDR3 protein is CASSDDRMDRNTIYF. Here the CDR3 DNA reads TGTGCCAGCAGTGATGATCGGATGGATAGAAACACCATATATTTT.

V usage is TRBV10-1 and J usage is TRBJ2-1; D gene ambiguous. Germline V gives CDR1 WNHNN, CDR2 SYGVQD (reference sequence). This CDR3 is 10 amino acids long. V was cut by 10 bases and J by 5 bases, with 6 bases left in between. The CDR3 region is CATLDNEQFF. CDR3 coding DNA: TGCGCCACCCTAGACAATGAGCAGTTCTTC.

This chain connects TRBV10-3 to TRBJ2-1, with 10 bases lining up with TRBD1. From germline, CDR1 is ENHRY and CDR2 SYGVKD. This CDR3 region has 14 residues. J was trimmed by 9 bases and V by 9 bases; bases with no gene match: 11. CDR3: CAILPGQGFSEQFF. The CDR3 DNA reads as TGTGCCATTCTCCCGGGACAGGGGTTTTCTGAGCAGTTCTTC.

The V gene is TRBV7-9, the J gene TRBJ2-1; 10 bases are shared with TRBD1. The V gene's germline CDR1 is SEHNR and CDR2 FQNEAQ (reference sequence). V trimming: 8 bases; J trimming: 7 bases; junction bases outside the gene matches: 2. CDR3 length: 12 amino acids. In DNA, the CDR3 is TGTGCCAGCGGGACAGGGGTAAATGAGCAGTTCTTC. Protein product: CASGTGVNEQFF.

The chain has TRBV4-2 and TRBJ2-2, with 11 bases matching TRBD2. The CDR3 totals 18 residues. J lost 0 bases, V lost 7 bases, and 10 bases had no gene match. Germline-derived CDR1 and CDR2 are LGHNA and YNFKEQ. CDR3 DNA: TGTGCCAGCAATCCGGGACTAGCGGATTATGCGAACACCGGGGAGCTGTTTTTT. Amino acids: CASNPGLADYANTGELFF.

The gene calls are TRBV7-9 and TRBJ2-1; 8 positions agree with TRBD2. The V and J ends lost 3 bases and 3 bases, in that order; junction bases with no gene match: 7. The CDR3 length is 16 residues. Germline V CDR1 and CDR2: SEHNR, FQNEAQ (reference sequence). The CDR3: CASSFGAGEVYNEQFF. The CDR3 DNA reads TGTGCCAGCAGCTTCGGAGCGGGAGAAGTCTACAATGAGCAGTTCTTC.

This chain connects TRBV7-8 to TRBJ2-3; 11 bases are a match to TRBD2. Trimming at V came to 4 bases and at J to 6 bases, leaving 9 bases not matched to a gene. The CDR3 runs 16 residues. Germline lookup yields CDR1 SGHVS and CDR2 FQNEAQ. CDR3 amino acids: CASSSPLAGVSDTQYF. CDR3 DNA sequence: TGTGCCAGCAGCTCACCACTAGCGGGAGTCTCCGATACGCAGTATTTT.

The chain is built from TRBV19 and TRBJ2-1; unclear D gene. The V end lost 1 base, the J end lost 7 bases, and 5 bases lay between the germline ends. CDR3 length equals 12 residues. Looked up from germline, CDR1 is LNHDA and CDR2 is SQIVND (reference sequence). CDR3 in DNA: TGTGCCAGTAGTATAGCAGCAAATGAGCAGTTCTTC. Encoded protein: CASSIAANEQFF.

The chain recombines TRBV4-3 with TRBJ2-7; 8 bases are shared with TRBD1. After removal of 1 base from V and 3 bases from J, the junction contained 5 bases not matched to a gene. The CDR3 spans 15 residues. Germline CDR1 reads LGHNA; CDR2 reads YSLEER. CDR3 residues: CASSQGPGTGYEQYF. The CDR3 DNA reads as TGCGCCAGCAGCCAAGGGCCCGGGACAGGCTACGAGCAGTACTTC.

This chain uses TRBV7-2 with TRBJ2-2, with 14 bases fitting TRBD2. The CDR3 length is 15 residues. Germline V CDR1 and CDR2: SGHTA, FQGNSA. The V segment lost 6 bases and the J segment 8 bases; nucleotides outside the gene matches: 5. The CDR3 region is CASRPTSGRVGELFF. CDR3 DNA sequence: TGTGCCAGCAGGCCGACTAGCGGGAGGGTGGGGGAGCTGTTTTTT.

The chain employs TRBV4-3 and TRBJ1-4; no clear D gene. CDR1 and CDR2 (germline): LGHNA, YSLEER. V gave up 1 base and J gave up 8 bases, with 14 bases separating them. The CDR3 extends over 15 amino acids. The CDR3 DNA reads TGCGCCAGCAGCCAAGCCCCCGGGGTAGGCGAAAAACTGTTTTTT. Its translation is CASSQAPGVGEKLFF.